This TCR beta chain was captured in a study of cytomegalovirus exposure and HLA in healthy donors. The PCR had 60 Vbeta and 13 Jbeta primers. Produced via immunoSEQ multiplex PCR; TCRdb's table is partial and in-frame only. The sample has approximately 110,000 clones, around 70% seen once. Trimming removed 4 bases at V and 6 bases at J, with 16 bases between. Germline V gene lookup returns CDR1 MNHEY and CDR2 SMNVEV (reference sequence). CDR3 length: 14 residues. The receptor was isolated from a man aged 30 to 39 in good health and CMV-seropositive. The V and J genes are TRBV27 and TRBJ2-7, with a possible D match to TRBD2 (5 bases). The sequenced sample consisted of PBMCs. CDR3 sequence: CASSSNLLVGEQYV. Written as DNA, the CDR3 is TGTGCCAGCAGTTCAAACTTACTAGTGGGCGAGCAGTACGTC.